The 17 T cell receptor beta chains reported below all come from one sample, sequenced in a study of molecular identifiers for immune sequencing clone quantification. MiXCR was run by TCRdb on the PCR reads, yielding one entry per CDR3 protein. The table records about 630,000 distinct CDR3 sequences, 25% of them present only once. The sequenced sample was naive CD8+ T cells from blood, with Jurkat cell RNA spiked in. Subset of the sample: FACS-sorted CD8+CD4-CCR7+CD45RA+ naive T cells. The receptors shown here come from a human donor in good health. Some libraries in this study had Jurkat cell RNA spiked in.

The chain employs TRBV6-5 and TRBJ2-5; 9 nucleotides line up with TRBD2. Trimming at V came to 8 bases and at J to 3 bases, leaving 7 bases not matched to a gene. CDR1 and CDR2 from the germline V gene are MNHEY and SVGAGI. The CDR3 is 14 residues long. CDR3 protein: CASPVIAGEETQYF. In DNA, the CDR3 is TGTGCCAGCCCTGTGATAGCGGGAGAAGAGACCCAGTACTTC.

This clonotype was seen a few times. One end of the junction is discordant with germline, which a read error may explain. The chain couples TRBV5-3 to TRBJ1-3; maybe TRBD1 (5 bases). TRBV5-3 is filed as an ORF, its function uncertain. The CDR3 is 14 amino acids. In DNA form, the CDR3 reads TGTGCCAGCAGCTACAACAGGCTCTGGCACACCATATATTTT. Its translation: CASSYNRLWHTIYF.

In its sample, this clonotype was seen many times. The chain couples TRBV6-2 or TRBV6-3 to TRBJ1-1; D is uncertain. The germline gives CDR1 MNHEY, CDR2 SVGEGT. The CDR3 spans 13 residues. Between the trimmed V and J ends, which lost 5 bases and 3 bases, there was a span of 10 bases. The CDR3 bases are TGTGCCAGCAGTGGGAGGAGTTACACTGAAGCTTTCTTT. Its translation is CASSGRSYTEAFF.

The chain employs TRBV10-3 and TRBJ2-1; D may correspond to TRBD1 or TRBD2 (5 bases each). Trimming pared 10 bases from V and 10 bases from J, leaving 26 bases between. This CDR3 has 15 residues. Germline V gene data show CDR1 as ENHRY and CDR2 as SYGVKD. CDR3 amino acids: CATMTPGTQPLEQFF. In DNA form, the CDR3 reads TGTGCCACCATGACTCCGGGGACCCAACCCTTGGAGCAGTTCTTC.

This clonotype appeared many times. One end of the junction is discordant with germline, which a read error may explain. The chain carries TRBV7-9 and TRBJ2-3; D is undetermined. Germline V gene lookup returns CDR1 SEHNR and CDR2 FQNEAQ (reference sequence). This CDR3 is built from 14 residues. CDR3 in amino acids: CASSLPGSTDTQYF. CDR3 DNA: TGCGCCAGCAGCTTACCCGGCAGCACAGATACGCAGTATTTT.

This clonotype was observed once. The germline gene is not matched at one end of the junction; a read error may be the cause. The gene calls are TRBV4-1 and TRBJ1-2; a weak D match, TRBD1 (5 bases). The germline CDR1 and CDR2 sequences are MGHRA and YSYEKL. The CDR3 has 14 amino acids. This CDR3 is CASSQEQGGYGCTF. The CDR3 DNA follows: TGCGCCAGCAGCCAAGAGCAGGGAGGCTATGGCTGCACCTTC.

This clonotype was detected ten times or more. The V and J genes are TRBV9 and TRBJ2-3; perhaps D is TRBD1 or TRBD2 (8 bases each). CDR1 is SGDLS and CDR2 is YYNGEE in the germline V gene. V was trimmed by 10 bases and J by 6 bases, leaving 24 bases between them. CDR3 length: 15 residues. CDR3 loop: CASQGGLGPVDTQYF. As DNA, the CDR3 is TGTGCCTCACAGGGGGGACTAGGGCCGGTGGATACGCAGTATTTT.

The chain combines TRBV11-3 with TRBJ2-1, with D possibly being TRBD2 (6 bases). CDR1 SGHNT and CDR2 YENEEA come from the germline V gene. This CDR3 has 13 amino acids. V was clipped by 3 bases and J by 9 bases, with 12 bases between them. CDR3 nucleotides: TGTGCCAGCAGCTTTCGGTTGGGACTTGAGCAGTTCTTC. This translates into CASSFRLGLEQFF. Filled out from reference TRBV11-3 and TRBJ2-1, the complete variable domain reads EAGVVQSPRYKIIEKKQPVAFWCNPISGHNTLYWYLQNLGQGPELLIRYENEEAVDDSQLPKDRFSAERLKGVDSTLKIQPAELGDSAVYLCASSFRLGLEQFFGPGTRLTVL.

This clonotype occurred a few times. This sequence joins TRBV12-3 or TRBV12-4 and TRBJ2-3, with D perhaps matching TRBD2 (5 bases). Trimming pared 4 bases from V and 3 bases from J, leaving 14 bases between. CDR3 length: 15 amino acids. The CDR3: CASSSHWELTDTQYF. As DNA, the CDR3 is TGTGCCAGCAGTTCCCATTGGGAGTTGACAGATACGCAGTATTTT.

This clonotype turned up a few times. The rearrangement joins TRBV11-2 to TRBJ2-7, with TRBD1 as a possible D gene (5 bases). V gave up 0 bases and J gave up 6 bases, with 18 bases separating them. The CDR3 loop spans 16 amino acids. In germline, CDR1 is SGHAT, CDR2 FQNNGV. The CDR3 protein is CASSLDVGRPVGEQYF. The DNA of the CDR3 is TGTGCCAGCAGCTTAGATGTGGGGCGGCCTGTGGGCGAGCAGTACTTC.

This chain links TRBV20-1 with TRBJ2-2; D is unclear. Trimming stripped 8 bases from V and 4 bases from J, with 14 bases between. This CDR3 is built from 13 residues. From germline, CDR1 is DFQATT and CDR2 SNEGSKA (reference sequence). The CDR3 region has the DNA TGCAGTACCCTTGAAAGACCCACCGGGGAGCTGTTTTTT. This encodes CSTLERPTGELFF.

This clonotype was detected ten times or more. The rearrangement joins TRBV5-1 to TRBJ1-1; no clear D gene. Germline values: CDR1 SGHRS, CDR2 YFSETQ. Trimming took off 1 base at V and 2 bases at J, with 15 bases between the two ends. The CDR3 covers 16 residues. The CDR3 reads CASSLRAGNLNTEAFF. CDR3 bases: TGCGCCAGCAGCTTGAGGGCAGGAAACCTCAACACTGAAGCTTTCTTT. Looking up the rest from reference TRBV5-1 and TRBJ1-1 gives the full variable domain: KAGVTQTPRYLIKTRGQQVTLSCSPISGHRSVSWYQQTPGQGLQFLFEYFSETQRNKGNFPGRFSGRQFSNSRSEMNVSTLELGDSALYLCASSLRAGNLNTEAFFGQGTRLTVV.

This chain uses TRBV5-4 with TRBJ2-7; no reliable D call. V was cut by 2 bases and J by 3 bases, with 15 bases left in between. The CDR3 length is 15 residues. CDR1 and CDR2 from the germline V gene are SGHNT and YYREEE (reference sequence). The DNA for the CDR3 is TGTGCCAGCAGCTTCGACGGCCTCCCTTACTACGAGCAGTACTTC. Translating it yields CASSFDGLPYYEQYF.

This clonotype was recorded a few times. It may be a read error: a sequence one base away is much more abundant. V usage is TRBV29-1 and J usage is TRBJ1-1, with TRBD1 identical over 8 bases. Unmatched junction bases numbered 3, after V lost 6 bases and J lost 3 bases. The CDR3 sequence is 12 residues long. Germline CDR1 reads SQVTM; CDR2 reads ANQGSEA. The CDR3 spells CSVGQEDTEAFF. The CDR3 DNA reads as TGCAGCGTGGGACAGGAGGACACTGAAGCTTTCTTT.

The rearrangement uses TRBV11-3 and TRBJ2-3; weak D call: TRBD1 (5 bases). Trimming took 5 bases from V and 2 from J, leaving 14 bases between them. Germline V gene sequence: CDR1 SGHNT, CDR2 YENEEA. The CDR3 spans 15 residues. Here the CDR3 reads CASSPGQFNTDTQYF. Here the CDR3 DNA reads TGTGCCAGCAGCCCTGGACAATTTAACACAGATACGCAGTATTTT.

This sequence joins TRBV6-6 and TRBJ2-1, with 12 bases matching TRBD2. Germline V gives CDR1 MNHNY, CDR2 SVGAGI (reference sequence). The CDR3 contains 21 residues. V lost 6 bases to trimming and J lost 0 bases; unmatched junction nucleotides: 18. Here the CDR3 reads CASSPQAKTSGGPSSYNEQFF. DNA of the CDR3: TGTGCCAGCAGCCCCCAAGCTAAGACTAGCGGGGGCCCCAGCTCCTACAATGAGCAGTTCTTC.

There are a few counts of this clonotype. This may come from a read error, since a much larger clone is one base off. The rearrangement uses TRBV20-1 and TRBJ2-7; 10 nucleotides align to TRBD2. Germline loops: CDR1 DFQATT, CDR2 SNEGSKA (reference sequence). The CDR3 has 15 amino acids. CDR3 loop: CSARSSGGTPYEQHF. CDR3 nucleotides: TGCAGTGCTAGATCTAGCGGGGGAACCCCCTACGAGCAGCACTTC.